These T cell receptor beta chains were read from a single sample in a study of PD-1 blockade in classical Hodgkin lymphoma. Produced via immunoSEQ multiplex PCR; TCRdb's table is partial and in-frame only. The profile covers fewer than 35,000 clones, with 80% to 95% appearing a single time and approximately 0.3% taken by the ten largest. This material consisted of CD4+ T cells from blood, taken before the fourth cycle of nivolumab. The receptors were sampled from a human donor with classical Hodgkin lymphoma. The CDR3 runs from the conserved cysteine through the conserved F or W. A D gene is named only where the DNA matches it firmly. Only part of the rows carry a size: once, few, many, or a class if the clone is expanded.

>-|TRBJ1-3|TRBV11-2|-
TGTGCCAGCAGCTTAATAGGGCAGGTTGGAAACACCATATATTTT
CASSLIGQVGNTIYF
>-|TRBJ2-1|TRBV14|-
TGTGCCAGCAGCCGTAGGACTATTGACAATGAGCAGTTCTTC
CASSRRTIDNEQFF
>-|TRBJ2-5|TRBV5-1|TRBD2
TGCGCCAGCAGCTTGGCCCCAGCGGGAGGGCAAGAGACCCAGTACTTC
CASSLAPAGGQETQYF
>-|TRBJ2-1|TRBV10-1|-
TGCGCCAGCAGTGCCCGGGGGTCCTACAATGAGCAGTTCTTC
CASSARGSYNEQFF
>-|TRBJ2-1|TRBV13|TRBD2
TGTGCCAGCAGCTTACCCACTAGCGCCAGCTCCTACAATGAGCAGTTCTTC
CASSLPTSASSYNEQFF
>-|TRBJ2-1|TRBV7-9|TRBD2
TGTGCCAGCAGAGCTACTAGCGGAAGCTCCTACAATGAGCAGTTCTTC
CASRATSGSSYNEQFF
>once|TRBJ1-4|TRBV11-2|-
TGTGCCAGCAGCTTAGGGGGCGGGGCTGCGGAAAAACTGTTTTTT
CASSLGGGAAEKLFF
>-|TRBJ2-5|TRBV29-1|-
TGCAGCGGATCGTTTGCTAGCAGTCAAGAGACCCAGTACTTC
CSGSFASSQETQYF
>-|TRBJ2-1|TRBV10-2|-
TGCGCCAGCATTGACAGCTCCTACAATGAGCAGTTCTTC
CASIDSSYNEQFF
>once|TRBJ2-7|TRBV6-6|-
TGTGCCAGCAGTTACTCGAGTACTAGCTCCTACGAGCAGTACTTC
CASSYSSTSSYEQYF
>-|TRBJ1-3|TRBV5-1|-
TGCGCCAGCAGCTTGATTGGGTTCTCTGGAAACACCATATATTTT
CASSLIGFSGNTIYF
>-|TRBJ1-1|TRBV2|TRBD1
TGTGCCAGCAGGGACAGGGGAGCCACTGAAGCTTTCTTT
CASRDRGATEAFF
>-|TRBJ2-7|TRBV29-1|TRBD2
TGCAGCGTAAGACGGGATAGGGGAGGGTACGAGCAGTACTTC
CSVRRDRGGYEQYF
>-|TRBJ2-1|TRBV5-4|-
TGTGCCAGCAGCTTGGACCCGCAATCCACCTACAATGAGCAGTTCTTC
CASSLDPQSTYNEQFF
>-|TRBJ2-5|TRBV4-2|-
TGTGCCAGCAGCCTCAATCTAATGGAGACCCAGTACTTC
CASSLNLMETQYF
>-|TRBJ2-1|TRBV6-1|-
TGTGCCAGCCGTGCTACAGGGTATTCCTACAATGAGCAGTTCTTC
CASRATGYSYNEQFF
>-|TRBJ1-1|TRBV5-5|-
TGTGCCAGCAGCTTGGATTTTGGGGTGTTCGGCACTGAAGCTTTCTTT
CASSLDFGVFGTEAFF
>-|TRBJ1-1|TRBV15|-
TGTGCCACCAGCACGGAAGGGCCGAACACTGAAGCTTTCTTT
CATSTEGPNTEAFF
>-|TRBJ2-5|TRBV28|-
TGTGCCAGCAGTTCCTCTAGCTCAGATTACAGGGTTTCGCGAGAGACCCAGTACTTC
CASSSSSSDYRVSRETQYF
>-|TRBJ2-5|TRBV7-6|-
TGTGCCAGCAGCCCTCGGGGGTCGATCCAAGAGACCCAGTACTTC
CASSPRGSIQETQYF
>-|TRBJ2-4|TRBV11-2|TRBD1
TGTGCCAGCAGCCCACAGGGGGCCTTTGAAAACATTCAGTACTTC
CASSPQGAFENIQYF
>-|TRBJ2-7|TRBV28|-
TGTGCCAGCAGTCGCCCCCTACAGGGAAGAAGGTCCTACGAGCAGTACTTC
CASSRPLQGRRSYEQYF
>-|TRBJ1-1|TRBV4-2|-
TGTGCCAGCAGCCAAGATGGTGACAGGGAAGCTTTCTTT
CASSQDGDREAFF
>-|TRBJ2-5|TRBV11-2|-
TGTGCCAGCAGCTTCATAGGGACACAAGAGACCCAGTACTTC
CASSFIGTQETQYF
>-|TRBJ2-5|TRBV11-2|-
TGTGCCAGCAGCTTAGTCGGGATCCAAGAGACCCAGTACTTC
CASSLVGIQETQYF
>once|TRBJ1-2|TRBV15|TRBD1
TGTGCCACCAGCAGCCTCACAGGGGGTCTCTATGGCTACACCTTC
CATSSLTGGLYGYTF
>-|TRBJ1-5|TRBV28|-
TGTGCCAGCAGTTTAACTCCCCGGGGAGGCCAGCCCCAGCATTTT
CASSLTPRGGQPQHF
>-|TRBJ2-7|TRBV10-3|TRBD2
TGTGCCATCAGTGAGCCGGGACTAGCGGGGTACGAGCAGTACTTC
CAISEPGLAGYEQYF
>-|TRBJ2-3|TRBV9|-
TGTGCCAGCAGCGTAGAATCTAGCACAGATACGCAGTATTTT
CASSVESSTDTQYF
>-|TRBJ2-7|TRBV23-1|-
TGCGCCAGCAGTCTGGGCCCTCACCCTCTCGTTCCCTACGAGCAGTACTTC
CASSLGPHPLVPYEQYF
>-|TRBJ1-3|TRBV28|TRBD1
TGTGCCAGCCTTCTGACAGGGGGAAACACCATATATTTT
CASLLTGGNTIYF
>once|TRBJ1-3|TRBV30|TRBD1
TGTGCCTGGAGTGTACCGAGACAGGGACTATACTCTGGAAACACCATATATTTT
CAWSVPRQGLYSGNTIYF
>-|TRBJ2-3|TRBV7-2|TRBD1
TGTGCCAGCAGCCCGGGACAGAGTACTAGCACAGATACGCAGTATTTT
CASSPGQSTSTDTQYF
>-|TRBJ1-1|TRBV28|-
TGTGCCAGCAGTTTAACTGTGCGGAACACTGAAGCTTTCTTT
CASSLTVRNTEAFF
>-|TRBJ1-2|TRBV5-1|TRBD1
TGCGCCAGCAGCTTGAGCCGGGACAGTAACTATGGCTACACCTTC
CASSLSRDSNYGYTF
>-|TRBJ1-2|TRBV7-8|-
TGTGCCAGCAGCTCACCGACGCGCACCCCACCCCCTGGACAGAAAAACTATGGCTACACCTTC
CASSSPTRTPPPGQKNYGYTF
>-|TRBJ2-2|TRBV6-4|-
TGTGCCAGCAGAATAGACCAGTCGAACGGGGAGCTGTTTTTT
CASRIDQSNGELFF
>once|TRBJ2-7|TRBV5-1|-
TGCGCCAGCAGCTTGAGTAGCTCCTACGAGCAGTACTTC
CASSLSSSYEQYF
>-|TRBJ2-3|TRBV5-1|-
TGCGCCAGCAGCGGCCAAGATACGCAGTATTTT
CASSGQDTQYF
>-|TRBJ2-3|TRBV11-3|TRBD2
TGTGCCAGCAGCTTAGGCCTACTAGCGGAGTCAGATACGCAGTATTTT
CASSLGLLAESDTQYF
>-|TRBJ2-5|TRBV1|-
TGCACCAGCATCGAAGGGGGAGGGCCTCGGGAGACCCAGTACTTC
CTSIEGGGPRETQYF
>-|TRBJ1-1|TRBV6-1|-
TGTGCCAGCAGTGAACAGGGCCTCGAAGCTTTCTTT
CASSEQGLEAFF
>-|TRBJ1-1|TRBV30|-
TGTGCCTGGAGTTGGGGTCGCACTGAAGCTTTCTTT
CAWSWGRTEAFF
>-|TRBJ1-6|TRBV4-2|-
TGTGCCAGCAGCCAAGAGCGCGGCTCCTATAATTCACCCCTCCACTTT
CASSQERGSYNSPLHF
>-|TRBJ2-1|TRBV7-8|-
TGTGCCAGCAGCTTAACCCCCGCTAGCTCCTACAATGAGCAGTTCTTC
CASSLTPASSYNEQFF
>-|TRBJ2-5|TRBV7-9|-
TGTGCCAGCAGCTTAGGCGGGCCTTCCCAAGAGACCCAGTACTTC
CASSLGGPSQETQYF
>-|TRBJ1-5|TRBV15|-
TGTGCCACCAGAGATTCTCAGGGCAATCAGCCCCAGCATTTT
CATRDSQGNQPQHF
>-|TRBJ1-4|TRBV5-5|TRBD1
TGTGCCAGCAGGGGGAACAGGGGAGGGGGCGAAAAACTGTTTTTT
CASRGNRGGGEKLFF
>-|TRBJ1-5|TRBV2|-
TGTGCCAGCGGACCTTTGGGGTTGGTCAATCAGCCCCAGCATTTT
CASGPLGLVNQPQHF
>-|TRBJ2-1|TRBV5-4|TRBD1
TGTGCCAGCAGCCCCGGACAGGGTTATTACAATGAGCAGTTCTTC
CASSPGQGYYNEQFF
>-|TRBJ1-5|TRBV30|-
TGTGCCTGGAGTGTAGGGAACAGTCTTCGACAGCCCCAGCATTTT
CAWSVGNSLRQPQHF
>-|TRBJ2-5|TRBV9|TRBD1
TGTGCCAGCAGCGTCACAGGGGGCGCGCAGGAGACCCAGTACTTC
CASSVTGGAQETQYF
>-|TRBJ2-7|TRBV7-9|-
TGTGCCAGCAGCTTAGCGGGGGGCCGCTACGAGCAGTACTTC
CASSLAGGRYEQYF